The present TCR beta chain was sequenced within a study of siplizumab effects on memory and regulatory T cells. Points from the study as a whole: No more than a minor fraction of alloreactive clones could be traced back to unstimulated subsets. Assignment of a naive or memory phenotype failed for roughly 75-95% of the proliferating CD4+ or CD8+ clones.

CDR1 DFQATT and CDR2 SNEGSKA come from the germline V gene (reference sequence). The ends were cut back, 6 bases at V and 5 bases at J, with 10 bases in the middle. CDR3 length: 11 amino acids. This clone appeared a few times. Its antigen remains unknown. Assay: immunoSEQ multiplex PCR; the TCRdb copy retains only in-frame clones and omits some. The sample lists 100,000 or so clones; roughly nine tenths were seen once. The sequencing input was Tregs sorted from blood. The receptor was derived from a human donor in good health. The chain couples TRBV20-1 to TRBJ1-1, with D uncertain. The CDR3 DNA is TGCAGTGCCTTAGTCAGTACTGAAGCTTTCTTT. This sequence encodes CSALVSTEAFF.